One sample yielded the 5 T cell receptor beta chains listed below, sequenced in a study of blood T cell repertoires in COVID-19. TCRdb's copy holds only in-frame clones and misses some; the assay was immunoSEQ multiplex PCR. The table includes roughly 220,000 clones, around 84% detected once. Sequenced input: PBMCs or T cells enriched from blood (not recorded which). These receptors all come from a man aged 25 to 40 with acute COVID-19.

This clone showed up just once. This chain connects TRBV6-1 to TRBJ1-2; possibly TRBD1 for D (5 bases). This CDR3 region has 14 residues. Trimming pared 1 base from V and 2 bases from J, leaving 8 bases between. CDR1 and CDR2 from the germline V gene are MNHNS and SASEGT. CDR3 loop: CASSEVRGNYGYTF. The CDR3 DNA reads TGTGCCAGCAGTGAAGTAAGGGGAAACTATGGCTACACCTTC.

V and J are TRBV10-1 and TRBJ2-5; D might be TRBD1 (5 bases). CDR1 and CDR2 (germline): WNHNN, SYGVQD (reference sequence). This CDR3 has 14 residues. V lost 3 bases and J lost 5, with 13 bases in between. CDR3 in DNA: TGCGCCAGCAGTGATTCAGGGTATCCCGAGACCCAGTACTTC. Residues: CASSDSGYPETQYF.

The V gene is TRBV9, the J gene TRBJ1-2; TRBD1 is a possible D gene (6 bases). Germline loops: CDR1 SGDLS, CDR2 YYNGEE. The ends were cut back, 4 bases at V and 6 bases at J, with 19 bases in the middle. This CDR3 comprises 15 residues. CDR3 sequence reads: CASSLTLGTRDGYTF. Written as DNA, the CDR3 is TGTGCCAGCAGCCTTACCTTAGGGACAAGGGATGGCTACACCTTC.

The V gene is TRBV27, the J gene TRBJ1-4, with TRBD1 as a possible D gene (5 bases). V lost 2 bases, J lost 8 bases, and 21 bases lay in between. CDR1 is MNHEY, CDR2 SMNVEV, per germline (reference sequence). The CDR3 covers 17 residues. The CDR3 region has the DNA TGTGCCAGCAGTTTACGGGGGGACGGTGCCGCCCGAGAAAAACTGTTTTTT. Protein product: CASSLRGDGAAREKLFF. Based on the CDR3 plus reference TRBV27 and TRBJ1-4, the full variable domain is EAQVTQNPRYLITVTGKKLTVTCSQNMNHEYMSWYRQDPGLGLRQIYYSMNVEVTDKGDVPEGYKVSRKEKRNFPLILESPSPNQTSLYFCASSLRGDGAAREKLFFGSGTQLSVL.

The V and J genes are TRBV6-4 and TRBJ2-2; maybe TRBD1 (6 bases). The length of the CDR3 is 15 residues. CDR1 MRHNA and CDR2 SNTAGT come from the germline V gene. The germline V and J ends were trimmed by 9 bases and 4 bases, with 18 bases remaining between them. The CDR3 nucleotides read TGTGCCAGTTCAGCAGGGGCCGGTATCACCGGGGAGCTGTTTTTT. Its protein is CASSAGAGITGELFF.